This T cell receptor beta chain came from a study of post-analysis software for immune sequencing data. CDR1 is MGHRA, CDR2 YSYEKL, per germline. Trimming shortened V by 3 bases and J by 1 base, and 12 bases separated the two germline ends. The CDR3 covers 16 residues. Study-level results: Patients carried roughly 5 TRBV segments more frequently than controls did, and TRBV5-6, TRBV5-1 and TRBV20-1 were among them. Versus controls, multiple sclerosis patients showed significantly lower diversity (normalized Chao1).

Prepared libraries of TCR beta cDNA carried unique molecular identifiers. cDNA molecules numbering roughly 0.5 million came from roughly 1 to 10 million T cells. TCRdb analysed the PCR reads with MiXCR anew, one entry per CDR3 protein. The table shows some 690,000 distinct CDR3 sequences, with 55% to 70% occurring only once. Of note for this clonotype: Its target is unknown.

This chain joins TRBV4-1 and TRBJ2-2, with no clear D. The TCR comes from a girl aged 2 to 10 with multiple sclerosis. The sample was blood. The CDR3 spells CASSHDLTGNTGELFF. The CDR3 nucleotides read TGCGCCAGCAGCCACGATCTAACGGGGAACACCGGGGAGCTGTTTTTT.